This TCR beta chain was identified in a study of T cells after yellow fever vaccination. The germline CDR1 and CDR2 sequences are MNHEY and SMNVEV (reference sequence). V lost 1 base and J 8 bases, leaving 12 bases between the germline ends. The CDR3 runs 14 residues. TCRdb re-called the 5' RACE reads through MiXCR, storing one row per CDR3 protein. The profile covers a few hundred thousand distinct CDR3 sequences, with roughly 3.7% appearing a single time and 15% to 20% taken by the ten largest. This clonotype was counted ten times or more. The chain joins TRBV27 to TRBJ2-1; D is possibly TRBD1 (6 bases). The sample in question was PBMCs, obtained 15 days after the yellow fever booster vaccination. This sequence originates from a man aged 18 to 35 who received the YFV17D yellow fever vaccine. CDR3 nucleotide sequence: TGTGCCAGCAGTTTATTGGACAGTGGGGATGAGCAGTTCTTC. Its protein is CASSLLDSGDEQFF.